This T cell receptor (beta chain) was captured in a study of blood T cell repertoires in COVID-19. The data were produced by immunoSEQ multiplex PCR, yet TCRdb's version contains in-frame clones alone and is incomplete. The table shows roughly 71,000 clones, with 75% to 85% occurring only once. Sequencing was done on a sample of peripheral blood. This sequence originates from an older man who had recovered from COVID-19.

The CDR3 DNA reads TGTGCCAGCAAAAAGTCGGGGGGCTCGGGCGAGCAGTACTTC. This encodes CASKKSGGSGEQYF. The rearrangement uses TRBV6-5 and TRBJ2-7; D might be TRBD2 (7 bases). The germline gives CDR1 MNHEY, CDR2 SVGAGI. This CDR3 spans 14 amino acids. Trimming took off 7 bases at V and 6 bases at J, with 19 bases between the two ends.